This TCR beta chain originates from a study of shared clonotypes between healthy human individuals. Study summary: Plates per donor: three CD4 naive, three CD4 memory, two CD8 naive, one CD8 memory. Study-level points and caveats: The represented genetic and exposure-history diversity was limited by the small number of donors. Blood was the sole source, and tissue repertoires probably differ.

Adult donors, all healthy and HIV-negative, had no recent acute infections or vaccinations. Details on this clone: Antigen specificity is unknown.

Trimming left V 4 bases short and J 2 bases short, with 11 bases between. The CDR3 extends over 13 amino acids. CDR1 and CDR2 (germline): SQVTM, ANQGSEA. Sequencing was performed with immunoSEQ multiplex PCR; in TCRdb, only in-frame clones are kept and a portion is missing. The repertoire holds hundreds of thousands of clones, with roughly 72% as singletons. The receptor was derived from a woman aged 25 to 39 in good health. The sequenced material came from memory CD4+ T cells sorted from blood. Subset reported: CD45RA-negative fraction. The gene calls are TRBV29-1 and TRBJ2-5; D may be TRBD2 (5 bases). The CDR3 DNA is TGCAGCGTTGGAGGGCGAGGGCAAGAGACCCAGTACTTC. Translated, it gives CSVGGRGQETQYF.